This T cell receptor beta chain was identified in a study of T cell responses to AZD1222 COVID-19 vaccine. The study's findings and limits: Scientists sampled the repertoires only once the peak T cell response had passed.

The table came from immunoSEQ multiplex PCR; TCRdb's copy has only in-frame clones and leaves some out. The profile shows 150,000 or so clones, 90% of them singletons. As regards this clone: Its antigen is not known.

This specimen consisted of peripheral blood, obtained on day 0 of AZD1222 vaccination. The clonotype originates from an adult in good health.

CDR3 loop: CASSAGRITGVGANVLTF. The CDR3 bases are TGTGCCAGCAGCGCTGGCAGAATAACAGGGGTCGGGGCCAACGTCCTGACTTTC. The chain combines TRBV9 with TRBJ2-6; 7 nucleotides match TRBD1. Germline CDR1 is SGDLS and CDR2 is YYNGEE. This CDR3 is built from 18 residues. Germline trimming cut 3 bases from V and 4 bases from J; bases unmatched to any gene: 13.